A single sample gave rise to the 24 T cell receptor beta chains below, sequenced in a study of blood T cell repertoires in COVID-19 (dated by TCRdb to about 2020). Library preparation was by the immunoSEQ multiplex PCR assay. The table was pulled from immuneACCESS by TCRdb, which kept in-frame rearrangements only. Such tables lose some clones; where checked, under half of the loss comes from unresolved V genes, and the rest has no known cause. The sample table shows some 230,000 clones, and approximately 92% are seen once. The top ten constitute approximately 3.5% of the sample. Sample: PBMCs or T cells enriched from blood (not recorded which). These receptors were taken from a woman younger than 35 in a cohort exposed to, infected with or recovered from COVID-19 (not recorded which).

This chain uses TRBV6-5 with TRBJ2-3; no reliable D call. V lost 10 bases, J lost 2 bases, and 13 bases lay in between. This CDR3 has 13 residues. Germline lookup yields CDR1 MNHEY and CDR2 SVGAGI. The CDR3 loop reads CATRFQDTDTQYF. CDR3 in DNA: TGTGCCACCAGATTTCAGGACACAGATACGCAGTATTTT.

The chain uses TRBV10-1 and TRBJ2-1; 8 nucleotides line up with TRBD1. This CDR3 region has 16 residues. The germline CDR1 and CDR2 sequences are WNHNN and SYGVQD (reference sequence). The junction had 9 bases not matched to a gene; V was cut back by 0 bases and J by 8 bases. CDR3 sequence (DNA): TGCGCCAGCAGTGAGTCCGCAGGGGGCATCGTCGATGAGCAGTTCTTC. This encodes CASSESAGGIVDEQFF.

The chain employs TRBV28 and TRBJ2-7; 7 bases agree with TRBD1. Per the germline V gene, CDR1 is MDHEN and CDR2 is SYDVKM. Trimming cost V 4 bases and J 5 bases; bases outside gene matches: 14. The CDR3 runs 16 residues. The CDR3 region has the DNA TGTGCCAGCAGTTCCCCCTCCACAGGGGATTGGGACGAGCAGTACTTC. Its protein is CASSSPSTGDWDEQYF.

The rearrangement links TRBV3-1 (or the pseudogene TRBV3-2) to TRBJ2-5, with TRBD2 identical over 11 bases. Trimming removed 1 base from V and 2 bases from J; junction bases left unmatched: 12. Germline CDR1 LGHDT, CDR2 YNNKEL (reference sequence). The CDR3 consists of 19 residues. The DNA of the CDR3 is TGTGCCAGCAGCCAAGGGGCTAGCGGGGGGCGGGGAGAACAAGAGACCCAGTACTTC. Protein: CASSQGASGGRGEQETQYF.

This clone was detected a few times. The rearrangement uses TRBV7-2 and TRBJ1-4; TRBD1 agrees at 10 bases. V trimming: 8 bases; J trimming: 10 bases; junction bases outside the gene matches: 7. CDR3 length: 13 residues. Germline V gives CDR1 SGHTA, CDR2 FQGNSA. The CDR3: CASGDRGGGKLFF. In DNA, the CDR3 is TGTGCCAGCGGGGACAGGGGAGGTGGAAAACTGTTTTTT.

CDR3 DNA sequence: TGTGCCAGTGCTACTCGAGGCTCTGGAAACACCATATATTTT. Amino acids: CASATRGSGNTIYF. The chain couples TRBV19 to TRBJ1-3, with D unclear. CDR3 length: 14 residues. Germline values: CDR1 LNHDA, CDR2 SQIVND (reference sequence). V was clipped by 8 bases and J by 0 bases, with 11 bases between them.

The chain recombines TRBV11-3 with TRBJ2-3; 11 bases fit TRBD2. The CDR3 has 16 residues. Trimming took 7 bases from V and 2 from J; bases not matched to a gene: 8. Looked up from germline, CDR1 is SGHNT and CDR2 is YENEEA. The chain's CDR3 is CASTSGGLAVTDTQYF. The CDR3, as DNA: TGTGCCAGCACCTCGGGGGGACTAGCGGTCACAGATACGCAGTATTTT.

This chain links TRBV5-1 with TRBJ2-5; perhaps TRBD1 as D (6 bases). From germline, CDR1 is SGHRS and CDR2 YFSETQ. The CDR3 is made up of 14 amino acids. Between the trimmed V and J ends, which lost 4 bases and 3 bases, there was a span of 13 bases. For the CDR3, the DNA is TGCGCCAGCAGCACAGGACAGCAAGAAGAGACCCAGTACTTC. Translated, it gives CASSTGQQEETQYF.

This chain connects TRBV5-4 to TRBJ1-4, with D hard to call. This CDR3 spans 15 amino acids. Germline CDR1 and CDR2: SGHNT and YYREEE (reference sequence). The V and J ends lost 2 bases and 4 bases respectively, with 12 bases between them. Written as DNA, the CDR3 is TGTGCCAGCAGCTTAGGCGGTGATTTTAATGAAAAACTGTTTTTT. Residues: CASSLGGDFNEKLFF.

The chain uses TRBV27 and TRBJ2-7, with 7 positions matching TRBD1. There are 13 residues in the CDR3. CDR1 and CDR2 from the germline V gene are MNHEY and SMNVEV (reference sequence). V shed 9 bases, J shed 4 bases, and the junction held 9 bases outside the gene matches. CDR3 nucleotide sequence: TGTGCCAGTAAAAGGGGGCTATATTACGAGCAGTACTTC. It yields the protein CASKRGLYYEQYF.

This clone was seen only a few times. The chain couples TRBV7-3 to TRBJ2-2; D possibly corresponds to TRBD1 (6 bases). The CDR3 covers 16 residues. CDR1 is SGHTA and CDR2 is FQGTGA in the germline V gene. The V gene lost 3 bases and the J gene lost 5 bases, with 16 bases spanning the gap. The CDR3 coding sequence is TGTGCCAGCAGCTTTGCCTCTCCAGGGGCAACCGGGGAGCTGTTTTTT. Amino acids: CASSFASPGATGELFF.

The chain is built from TRBV7-9 and TRBJ2-3; no definite D call. Trimming removed 5 bases from V and 0 bases from J, with 9 bases in between. Germline loops: CDR1 SEHNR, CDR2 FQNEAQ (reference sequence). This CDR3 is built from 14 residues. The DNA of the CDR3 is TGTGCCAGCAGCCTGAGCGTTAGCACAGATACGCAGTATTTT. Its translation is CASSLSVSTDTQYF. The entire variable domain, with the rest obtained from reference TRBV7-9 and TRBJ2-3, is as follows: DTGVSQNPRHKITKRGQNVTFRCDPISEHNRLYWYRQTLGQGPEFLTYFQNEAQLEKSRLLSDRFSAERPKGSFSTLEIQRTEQGDSAMYLCASSLSVSTDTQYFGPGTRLTVL.

The CDR3 DNA sequence: TGTGCCAGTAGCCCACGGGCGGGGGCTAGCTCCTACGAGCAGTACTTC. This translates into CASSPRAGASSYEQYF. This rearrangement joins TRBV19 to TRBJ2-7; D possibly corresponds to TRBD2 (7 bases). The V and J ends lost 6 bases and 0 bases respectively, with 18 bases between them. This CDR3 has 16 amino acids. Germline V lookup: CDR1 LNHDA, CDR2 SQIVND (reference sequence).

V gene TRBV30 combines with J gene TRBJ1-4; 7 bases map to TRBD1. This CDR3 is 16 amino acids long. J gave up 0 bases and V 4 bases, and 8 bases lay outside the gene matches. Germline values: CDR1 GTSNPN, CDR2 SVGIG (reference sequence). The CDR3 bases are TGTGCCTGGACACTGGGACAGAATCCAACTAATGAAAAACTGTTTTTT. Translating it yields CAWTLGQNPTNEKLFF.

This clone was observed a handful of times. V gene TRBV5-4 combines with J gene TRBJ1-2; maybe TRBD1 (6 bases). Trimming took off 4 bases at V and 5 bases at J, with 15 bases between the two ends. Germline CDR1 and CDR2: SGHNT and YYREEE (reference sequence). The CDR3 is 14 residues long. Written as DNA, the CDR3 is TGTGCCAGCAGCCCATTACAGGGCGTATATGGCTACACCTTC. This codes for CASSPLQGVYGYTF.

V and J are TRBV2 and TRBJ1-5; 7 bases are shared with TRBD1. V was pared by 3 bases and J by 1 base, with 9 bases of the junction left unmatched. This CDR3 region has 17 residues. Germline CDR1 reads SNHLY; CDR2 reads FYNNEI. This CDR3 is CASSDEQGRESNQPQHF. The CDR3 nucleotides read TGTGCCAGCAGTGACGAACAGGGGAGAGAAAGCAATCAGCCCCAGCATTTT.

The rearrangement joins TRBV9 to TRBJ2-1; possibly TRBD2 for D (6 bases). V dropped 0 bases and J dropped 9 bases, with 13 bases sitting between them. Per germline, CDR1 SGDLS and CDR2 YYNGEE. The CDR3 loop spans 14 amino acids. Here the CDR3 DNA reads TGTGCCAGCAGCGTAGCCCAGGGAGGTGGTGAGCAGTTCTTC. Encoded protein: CASSVAQGGGEQFF. Using reference TRBV9 and TRBJ2-1 for the parts outside the CDR3, the full variable domain is DSGVTQTPKHLITATGQRVTLRCSPRSGDLSVYWYQQSLDQGLQFLIQYYNGEERAKGNILERFSAQQFPDLHSELNLSSLELGDSALYFCASSVAQGGGEQFFGPGTRLTVL.

The V gene is TRBV2, the J gene TRBJ2-3; 16 nucleotides match TRBD2. Trimming cost V 6 bases and J 4 bases; bases outside gene matches: 7. This CDR3 is built from 17 residues. The V gene's germline CDR1 is SNHLY and CDR2 FYNNEI. CDR3 region: CASRPGLAGGDADTQYF. CDR3 DNA: TGTGCCAGCAGACCGGGACTAGCGGGGGGGGACGCAGATACGCAGTATTTT.

This clone was seen more than once but under ten times. CDR3 bases: TGTGCCAGCAGTGAAGTTGTTGGAGACGGCAATTCACCCCTCCACTTT. It is translated as CASSEVVGDGNSPLHF. The chain carries TRBV6-1 and TRBJ1-6; unclear D gene. V gave up 1 base and J gave up 7 bases, with 14 bases separating them. CDR1 and CDR2 from the germline V gene are MNHNS and SASEGT. The CDR3 extends over 16 amino acids.

The chain joins TRBV28 to TRBJ2-4, with D tentatively TRBD2 (5 bases). This CDR3 is built from 16 residues. V gave up 4 bases and J gave up 3 bases, with 16 bases separating them. Germline V gene data show CDR1 as MDHEN and CDR2 as SYDVKM. CDR3 coding DNA: TGTGCCAGCAGTTCTAACCTCGGGAAGGGCAAAAACATTCAGTACTTC. This gives the protein CASSSNLGKGKNIQYF.

This chain connects TRBV29-1 to TRBJ1-2; D is perhaps TRBD1 (5 bases). The CDR3 spans 13 residues. Trimming shortened V by 6 bases and J by 0 bases, and 11 bases separated the two germline ends. CDR1 and CDR2 (germline): SQVTM, ANQGSEA. In DNA form, the CDR3 reads TGCAGCGTCACCAGGGCATCTAACTATGGCTACACCTTC. Translation: CSVTRASNYGYTF.

The chain recombines TRBV19 with TRBJ2-3, with TRBD2 as a possible D gene (6 bases). The CDR3 has 17 amino acids. V was cut by 3 bases and J by 0 bases, with 16 bases left in between. Germline V gene data show CDR1 as LNHDA and CDR2 as SQIVND (reference sequence). The chain's CDR3 is CASSIEVSGTSTDTQYF. Here the CDR3 DNA reads TGTGCCAGTAGTATTGAGGTCTCGGGGACTAGCACAGATACGCAGTATTTT.

The chain couples TRBV27 to TRBJ2-7; D is possibly TRBD1 (6 bases). The CDR3 is 13 residues long. Trimming removed 7 bases at V and 3 bases at J, with 13 bases between. The germline V gene encodes CDR1 MNHEY and CDR2 SMNVEV (reference sequence). For the CDR3, the DNA is TGTGCCAGCAAACAGGGCGTAAACTACGAGCAGTACTTC. Amino acid sequence: CASKQGVNYEQYF.

The chain employs TRBV5-1 and TRBJ1-3; the D is unclear. The CDR3 totals 13 residues. V lost 0 bases and J 2 bases, leaving 3 bases between the germline ends. Germline loops: CDR1 SGHRS, CDR2 YFSETQ. CDR3 protein: CASSLGTGNTIYF. The CDR3, as DNA: TGCGCCAGCAGCTTGGGTACTGGAAACACCATATATTTT.